The subject of this entry is one TCR beta chain. The junction differs from germline at one of its ends, possibly a read error. CDR1 is SGDLS and CDR2 is YYNGEE in the germline V gene. This CDR3 has 17 amino acids. This sample was included in a study of blood T cells in healthy people across ages. Primed by a sample-barcoded 5' primer and a J-beta primer mix, a second PCR proceeded for about 7 to 12 cycles. Via MiXCR, TCRdb re-called the 5' RACE reads, giving one row per CDR3 protein. The data contain 780,000 or so distinct CDR3 sequences, around a quarter of them seen just once; the ten biggest clones take up roughly 3.8%. These data were likewise used in another study, on T cells of mothers and their children. That work states: When mothers and children were related, their normalized repertoire overlap, which was always slightly higher, did not differ significantly from that of unrelated pairs.

The TCR originated in a boy between 10 and 17 years old in good health. The chain recombines TRBV9 with TRBJ2-5; 9 nucleotides agree with TRBD2. Sample: blood. CDR3 in amino acids: CVSSPPERLADQETQYF. CDR3 DNA sequence: TGTGTCAGCAGCCCCCCAGAGCGACTAGCGGATCAAGAGACCCAGTACTTC.